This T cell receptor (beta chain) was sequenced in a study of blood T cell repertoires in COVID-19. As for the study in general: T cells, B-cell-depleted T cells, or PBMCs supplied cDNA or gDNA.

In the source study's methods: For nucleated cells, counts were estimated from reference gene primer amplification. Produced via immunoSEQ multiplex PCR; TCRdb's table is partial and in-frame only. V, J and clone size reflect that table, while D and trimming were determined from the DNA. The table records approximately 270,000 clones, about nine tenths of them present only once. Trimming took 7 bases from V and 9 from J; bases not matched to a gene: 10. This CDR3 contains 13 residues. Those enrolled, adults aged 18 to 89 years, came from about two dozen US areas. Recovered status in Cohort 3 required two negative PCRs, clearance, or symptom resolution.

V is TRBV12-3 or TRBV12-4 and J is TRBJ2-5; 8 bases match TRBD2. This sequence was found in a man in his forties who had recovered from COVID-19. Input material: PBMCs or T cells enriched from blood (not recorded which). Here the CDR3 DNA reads TGTGCCAGCACCTTGGGAGCGGGGGAGGCCCAGTACTTC. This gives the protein CASTLGAGEAQYF.